These T cell receptor beta chains were read from a single sample in a study of CD8 T cells in ankylosing spondylitis. MiXCR, run by TCRdb on the 5' RACE reads, gives a single entry per CDR3 protein. Of about 210,000 distinct CDR3 sequences detected, 7% to 8% appear once; the ten largest clones hold approximately 15%. Sequenced material: blood, either unsorted or a sorted T cell fraction (not recorded which). Receptors were obtained from a male donor with ankylosing spondylitis. The CDR3 runs from the conserved cysteine through the conserved F or W. Clone size is not always given. Where it is, it says once, few, many or a class for expanded clones.

V gene: TRBV6-1; clone size: many; J gene: TRBJ1-2; CDR3 protein: CASRGTGIYGYTF
V gene: TRBV6-5; clone size: many; J gene: TRBJ1-2; CDR3 protein: CASSSLDGYTF
V gene: TRBV7-2; clone size: many; J gene: TRBJ2-2; CDR3 protein: CASSGTSAGELFF
V gene: TRBV5-1; clone size: .; J gene: TRBJ2-7; CDR3 protein: CASSFRGAHEQYF
V gene: TRBV4-3; clone size: many; J gene: TRBJ1-2; CDR3 protein: CASSPDRGRYGYTF
V gene: TRBV27; clone size: many; J gene: TRBJ2-3; CDR3 protein: CASSLLGGADTQYF
V gene: TRBV5-1; clone size: .; J gene: TRBJ2-2; CDR3 protein: CASSSRGNTGELFF
V gene: TRBV9; clone size: .; J gene: TRBJ2-7; CDR3 protein: CSSSVGDTREEQYF
V gene: TRBV19; clone size: .; J gene: TRBJ1-2; CDR3 protein: CASSITPNYGYTF
V gene: TRBV28; clone size: many; J gene: TRBJ1-5; CDR3 protein: CASSPPAGHMTHLSNQPQHF
V gene: TRBV7-8; clone size: few; J gene: TRBJ2-4; CDR3 protein: CASSGWATLAKNIQYF